Given below is one TCR beta chain in context. Its antigen is unknown. Germline CDR1 and CDR2: SSHAT and FNYEAQ (reference sequence). V dropped 0 bases and J dropped 6 bases, with 10 bases sitting between them. The CDR3 is 14 amino acids. This sample stems from a study of CD8 T cells in Susac syndrome. RNA totalling about 0.45 to 1 ug underwent reverse transcription with random hexamers. One entry per CDR3 protein results from TCRdb running MiXCR on the immunoSEQ multiplex PCR reads. The table includes 75,000 to 95,000 distinct CDR3 sequences, 85% to 95% detected once. Points from the study as a whole: Among people with Susac, CD8+ clonal expansion was greatest in TEMRA cells and active patients.

The TCR originated in a human donor with Susac syndrome. Sequenced input: CD8+ T cells from PBMCs. This chain connects TRBV7-7 to TRBJ2-3, with a tentative D call TRBD2 (6 bases). The chain's CDR3 is CASSLAGTRDTQYF. The CDR3 DNA sequence: TGTGCCAGCAGCTTAGCGGGGACTCGGGATACGCAGTATTTT.